This is a list of T cell receptor beta chains from one sample in a study of T cell responses to AZD1222 COVID-19 vaccine. The method was immunoSEQ multiplex PCR; TCRdb's version includes in-frame clones alone and lacks a portion of them. The data hold tens of thousands of clones, with approximately 90% observed a single time. The starting material was peripheral blood, obtained on day 0 of AZD1222 vaccination. The receptor source for this set is an adult in good health. CDR3s include the opening cysteine and the closing phenylalanine or tryptophan. Each record gives: V gene, D gene, clone size, J gene, CDR3 protein, CDR3 DNA. A D gene is named only where the DNA matches it firmly. Size is stated for part of the rows, as once, few or many counts, or as a class when the clone is expanded.

V gene: TRBV18
D gene: TRBD1
clone size: NA
J gene: TRBJ1-1
CDR3 protein: CASSLGQGDTEAFF
CDR3 DNA: TGTGCCAGCTCACTCGGACAGGGGGACACTGAAGCTTTCTTT

V gene: TRBV6-5
D gene: TRBD2
clone size: NA
J gene: TRBJ2-3
CDR3 protein: CASGTSGSNTQYF
CDR3 DNA: TGTGCCAGCGGGACTAGCGGGAGCAATACGCAGTATTTT

V gene: TRBV19
D gene: NA
clone size: NA
J gene: TRBJ1-5
CDR3 protein: CASSIYAGGNGNQPQHF
CDR3 DNA: TGTGCCAGTAGTATTTACGCTGGGGGTAATGGCAATCAGCCCCAGCATTTT

V gene: TRBV12-3/TRBV12-4
D gene: NA
clone size: NA
J gene: TRBJ1-1
CDR3 protein: CASRTWGISEAFF
CDR3 DNA: TGTGCCAGCAGAACCTGGGGCATTTCTGAAGCTTTCTTT

V gene: TRBV7-3
D gene: NA
clone size: once
J gene: TRBJ2-1
CDR3 protein: CASSAEANYNEQFF
CDR3 DNA: TGTGCCAGCAGCGCAGAGGCCAACTACAATGAGCAGTTCTTC

V gene: TRBV5-1
D gene: NA
clone size: NA
J gene: TRBJ1-3
CDR3 protein: CASSLVGTSGNTIYF
CDR3 DNA: TGCGCCAGCAGCTTGGTGGGGACTTCGGGAAACACCATATATTTT

V gene: TRBV6-1
D gene: NA
clone size: NA
J gene: TRBJ1-5
CDR3 protein: CASSELGRGYNQPQHF
CDR3 DNA: TGTGCCAGCAGTGAATTAGGCAGGGGATACAATCAGCCCCAGCATTTT

V gene: TRBV5-1
D gene: NA
clone size: NA
J gene: TRBJ2-7
CDR3 protein: CASSLGSVDEQYF
CDR3 DNA: TGCGCCAGCAGCTTGGGGTCCGTGGACGAGCAGTACTTC

V gene: TRBV27
D gene: TRBD2
clone size: NA
J gene: TRBJ2-7
CDR3 protein: CASSPLAENSYEQYF
CDR3 DNA: TGTGCCAGCAGCCCTCTAGCGGAAAACTCCTACGAGCAGTACTTC

V gene: TRBV3-1/TRBV3-2
D gene: NA
clone size: NA
J gene: TRBJ2-7
CDR3 protein: CASRLGYEQYF
CDR3 DNA: TGTGCCAGCAGGCTAGGCTACGAGCAGTACTTC

V gene: TRBV18
D gene: NA
clone size: NA
J gene: TRBJ1-1
CDR3 protein: CASSPREGVTEAFF
CDR3 DNA: TGTGCCAGCTCACCACGTGAGGGGGTGACTGAAGCTTTCTTT